This section outlines one T cell receptor beta chain sequence together with its context. The antigen is undetermined. The record originates from a study of OX40 agonist ivuxolimab in advanced cancers. Overall study context: Participants could have had prior anti-PD-1, anti-PD-L1 or anti-CTLA-4 therapy, and more than 35% had some. Findings and caveats of the study: Undetermined was the antigen specificity of the expanded peripheral T cells.

Any history of autoimmune disease or systemic immunosuppression disqualified patients. Measured with immunoSEQ multiplex PCR; TCRdb has only the in-frame clones, and not every one. Here the sample spans over 30,000 clones, approximately 91% being singletons. The source is an adult with an advanced solid tumor such as melanoma, head and neck, liver or kidney cancer. The sequenced sample was CD4+ or CD8+ T cells sorted from blood, obtained in a trial of the OX40 agonist ivuxolimab.

The CDR3 coding sequence is TGTGCCATCACAGGGATTGGGGGTGAAGCTTTCTTT. Translating it yields CAITGIGGEAFF. The gene calls are TRBV6-1 and TRBJ1-1; D is possibly TRBD1 (6 bases). Germline values: CDR1 MNHNS, CDR2 SASEGT. Between the trimmed V and J ends, which lost 10 bases and 7 bases, there was a span of 16 bases. The CDR3 is 12 amino acids.